This TCR beta chain was recovered during a study of human T cells and chemical hapten exposure. Study results and caveats: Once DPC sensitization occurred, TCRs above 1 in 1000 frequency showed no change.

Methods used by the authors: Samples held a median of roughly 100,000 TCRs, range roughly 20,000–700,000. MiXCR, run by TCRdb on the RACE reads, gives a single entry per CDR3 protein. The V and J calls come from TCRdb's annotation, not from the publication. The table includes 62,000 or so distinct CDR3 sequences, around 10% detected once. Worth noting for this clonotype: Antigen unknown.

Time point here: patch test 3, about 24 weeks after DPC sensitization. Treatment indicated: therapeutic diphenylcyclopropenone sensitization with weekly scalp DPC. Non-pregnant alopecia patients aged 18 to 70, suitable for DPC therapy. Blood, whole and unfractionated, served as the source for total RNA extraction. Trimming took off 5 bases at V and 0 bases at J, with 17 bases between the two ends. Per germline, CDR1 DFQATT and CDR2 SNEGSKA (reference sequence). This CDR3 region has 16 residues. The source is a woman aged 25 to 45 with alopecia areata. Some clones in this sample may be carry-over from other donors' samples. The J gene is TRBJ2-1, the V gene TRBV20-1; D not certain. Source: whole blood, taken in connection with sensitization to the hapten diphenylcyclopropenone (DPC). CDR3 nucleotide sequence: TGCAGTGCTCCAACCCTGGGCCCAAGCTCCTACAATGAGCAGTTCTTC. This codes for CSAPTLGPSSYNEQFF.